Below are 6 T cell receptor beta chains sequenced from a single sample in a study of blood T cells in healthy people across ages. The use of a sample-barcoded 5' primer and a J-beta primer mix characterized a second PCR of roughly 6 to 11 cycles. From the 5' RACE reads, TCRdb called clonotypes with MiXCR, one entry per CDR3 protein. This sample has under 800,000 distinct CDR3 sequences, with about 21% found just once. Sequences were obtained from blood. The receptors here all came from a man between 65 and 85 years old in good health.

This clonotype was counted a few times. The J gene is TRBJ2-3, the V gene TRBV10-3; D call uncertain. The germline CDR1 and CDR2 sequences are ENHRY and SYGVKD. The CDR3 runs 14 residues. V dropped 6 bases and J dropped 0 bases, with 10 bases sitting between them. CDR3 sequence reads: CAIRANSSTDTQYF. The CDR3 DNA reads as TGTGCCATCAGGGCTAACTCTAGCACAGATACGCAGTATTTT.

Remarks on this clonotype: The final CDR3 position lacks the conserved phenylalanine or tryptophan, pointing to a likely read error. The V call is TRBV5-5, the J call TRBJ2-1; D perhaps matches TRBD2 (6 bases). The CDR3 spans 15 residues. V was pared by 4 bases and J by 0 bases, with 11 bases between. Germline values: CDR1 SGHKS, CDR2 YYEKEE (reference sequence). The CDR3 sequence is CASSGGESSYNEQFV. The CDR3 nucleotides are TGTGCCAGCAGCGGAGGGGAGAGCTCCTACAATGAGCAGTTCGTC.

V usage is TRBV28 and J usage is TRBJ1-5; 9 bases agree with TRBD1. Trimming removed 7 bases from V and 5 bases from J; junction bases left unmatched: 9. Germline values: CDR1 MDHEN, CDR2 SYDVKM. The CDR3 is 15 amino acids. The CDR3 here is CASKRQGGGHQPQHF. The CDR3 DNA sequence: TGTGCCAGCAAACGACAGGGGGGGGGCCATCAGCCCCAGCATTTT.

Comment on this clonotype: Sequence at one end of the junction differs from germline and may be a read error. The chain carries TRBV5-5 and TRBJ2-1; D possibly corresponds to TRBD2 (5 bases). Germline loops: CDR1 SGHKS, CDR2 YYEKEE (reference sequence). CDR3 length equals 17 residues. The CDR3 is CASSLALVGSSYNGQFF. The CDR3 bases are TGTGCCAGCAGCTTGGCTCTCGTGGGGAGCTCCTACAATGGGCAGTTCTTC.

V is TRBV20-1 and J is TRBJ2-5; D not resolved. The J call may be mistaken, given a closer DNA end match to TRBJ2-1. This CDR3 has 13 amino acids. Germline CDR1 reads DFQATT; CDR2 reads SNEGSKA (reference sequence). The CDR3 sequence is CSARVNSRNEQFF. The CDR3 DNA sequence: TGCAGTGCTAGAGTAAATAGTAGGAATGAGCAGTTCTTC.

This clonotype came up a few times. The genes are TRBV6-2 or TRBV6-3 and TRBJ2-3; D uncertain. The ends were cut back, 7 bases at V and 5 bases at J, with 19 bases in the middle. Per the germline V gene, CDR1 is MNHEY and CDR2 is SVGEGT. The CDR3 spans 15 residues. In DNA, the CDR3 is TGTGCCAGCACCTCCCAGGTCCGTGGTGGAGATACGCAGTATTTT. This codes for CASTSQVRGGDTQYF.